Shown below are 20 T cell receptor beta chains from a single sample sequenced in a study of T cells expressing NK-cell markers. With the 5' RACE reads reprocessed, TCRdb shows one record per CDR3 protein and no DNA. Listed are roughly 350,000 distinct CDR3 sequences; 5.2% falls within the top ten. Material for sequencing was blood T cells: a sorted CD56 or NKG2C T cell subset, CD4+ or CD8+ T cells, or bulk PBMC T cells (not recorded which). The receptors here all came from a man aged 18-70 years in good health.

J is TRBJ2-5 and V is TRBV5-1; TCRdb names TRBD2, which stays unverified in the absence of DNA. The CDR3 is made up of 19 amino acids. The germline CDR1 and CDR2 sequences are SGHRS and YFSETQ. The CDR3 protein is CASSFPIARPGIHRETQYF.

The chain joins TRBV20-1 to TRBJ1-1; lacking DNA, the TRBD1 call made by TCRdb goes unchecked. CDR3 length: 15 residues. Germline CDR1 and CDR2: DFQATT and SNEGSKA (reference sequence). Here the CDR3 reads CSARDLGTVAGEAFF.

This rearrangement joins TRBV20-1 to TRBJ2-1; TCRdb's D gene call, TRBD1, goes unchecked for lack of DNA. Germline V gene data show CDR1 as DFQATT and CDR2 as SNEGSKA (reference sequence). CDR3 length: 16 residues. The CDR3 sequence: CSASGGGGLWFHEQFF.

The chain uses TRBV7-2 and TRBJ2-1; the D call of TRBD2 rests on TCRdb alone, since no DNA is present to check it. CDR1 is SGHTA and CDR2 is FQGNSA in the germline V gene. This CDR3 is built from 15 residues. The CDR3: CASAEGRGARNEQFF.

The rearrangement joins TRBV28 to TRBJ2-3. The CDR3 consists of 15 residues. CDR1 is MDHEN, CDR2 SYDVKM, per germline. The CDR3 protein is CASSSLRRGTDTQYF.

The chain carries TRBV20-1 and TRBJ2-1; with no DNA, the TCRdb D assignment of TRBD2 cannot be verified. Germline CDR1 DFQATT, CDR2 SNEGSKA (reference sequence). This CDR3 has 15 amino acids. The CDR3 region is CSANRGGLADLEQFF.

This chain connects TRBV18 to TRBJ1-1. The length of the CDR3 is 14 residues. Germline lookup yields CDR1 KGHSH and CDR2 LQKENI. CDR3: CASSPISAGGEAFF.

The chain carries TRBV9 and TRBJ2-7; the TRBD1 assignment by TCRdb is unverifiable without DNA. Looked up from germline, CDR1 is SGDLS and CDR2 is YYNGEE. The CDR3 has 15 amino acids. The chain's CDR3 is CASSSIQGPPSEQYF.

The CDR3 loop reads CASSPGRGRRTEAFF. The chain uses TRBV19 and TRBJ1-1; TCRdb's D call, TRBD1, is unchecked because there is no DNA. The CDR3 contains 15 residues. Germline V gives CDR1 LNHDA, CDR2 SQIVND (reference sequence).

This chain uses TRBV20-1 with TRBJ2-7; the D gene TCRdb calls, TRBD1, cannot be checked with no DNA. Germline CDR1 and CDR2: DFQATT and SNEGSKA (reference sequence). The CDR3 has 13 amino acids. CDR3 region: CSASRTSAYEQYF.

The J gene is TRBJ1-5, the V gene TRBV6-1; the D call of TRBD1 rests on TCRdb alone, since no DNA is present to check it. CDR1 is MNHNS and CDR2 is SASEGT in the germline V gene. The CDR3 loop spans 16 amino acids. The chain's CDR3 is CASSQTGTGGDQPQHF.

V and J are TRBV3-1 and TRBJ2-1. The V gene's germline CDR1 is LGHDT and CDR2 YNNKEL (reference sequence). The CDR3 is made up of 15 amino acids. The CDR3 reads CASSQGGRGLNEQFF.

CDR3 sequence: CATSSLGDTNTGELFF. V and J are TRBV24-1 and TRBJ2-2; without DNA, the TCRdb call of TRBD1 cannot be checked. From germline, CDR1 is KGHDR and CDR2 SFDVKD. The CDR3 sequence is 16 residues long.

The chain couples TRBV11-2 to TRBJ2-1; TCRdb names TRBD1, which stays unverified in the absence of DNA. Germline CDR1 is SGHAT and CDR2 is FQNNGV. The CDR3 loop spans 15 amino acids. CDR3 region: CASSFRGLGVNEQFF.

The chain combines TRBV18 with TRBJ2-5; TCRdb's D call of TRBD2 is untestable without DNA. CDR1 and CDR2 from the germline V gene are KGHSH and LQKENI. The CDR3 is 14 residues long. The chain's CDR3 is CASSTGLEGKTQYF.

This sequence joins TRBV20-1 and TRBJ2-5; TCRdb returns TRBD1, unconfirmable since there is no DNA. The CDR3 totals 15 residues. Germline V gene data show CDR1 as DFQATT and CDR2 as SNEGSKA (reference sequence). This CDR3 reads CSAPGGRRPQETQYF.

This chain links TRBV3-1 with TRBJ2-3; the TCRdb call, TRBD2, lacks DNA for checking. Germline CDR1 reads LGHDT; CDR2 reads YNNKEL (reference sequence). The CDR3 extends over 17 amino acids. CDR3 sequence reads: CASRNSGGAVSTDTQYF.

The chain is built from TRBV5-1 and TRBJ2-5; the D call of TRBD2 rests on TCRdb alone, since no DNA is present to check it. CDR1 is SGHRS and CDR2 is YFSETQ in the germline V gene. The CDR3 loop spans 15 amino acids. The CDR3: CASSLEGKDGETQYF.

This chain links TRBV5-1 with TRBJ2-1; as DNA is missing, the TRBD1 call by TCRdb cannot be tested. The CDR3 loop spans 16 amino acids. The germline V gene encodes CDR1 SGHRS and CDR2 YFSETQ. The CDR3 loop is CASSFSTGDRANEQFF.

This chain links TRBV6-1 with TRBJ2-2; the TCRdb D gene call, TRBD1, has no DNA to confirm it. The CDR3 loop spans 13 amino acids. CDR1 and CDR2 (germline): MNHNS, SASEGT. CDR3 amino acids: CAGRGPNTGELFF.